The 20 T cell receptor beta chains below all came from one sample that was sequenced in a study of neurological immune-mediated disorders. Each CDR3 protein is one row after TCRdb ran MiXCR on the 5' RACE reads. Of 50,000 to 65,000 distinct CDR3 sequences in the sample, roughly 3.5% were seen once. The sequenced sample consisted of PBMCs. Every receptor here comes from a man aged 25 to 40 with multiple sclerosis.

This clonotype has a count of ten or more. The genes are TRBV5-1 and TRBJ2-5; no definite D call. The CDR3 loop spans 12 amino acids. Between the trimmed V and J ends, which lost 5 bases and 10 bases, there was a span of 15 bases. Per the germline V gene, CDR1 is SGHRS and CDR2 is YFSETQ. CDR3: CASRGIREGQYF. The CDR3 bases are TGCGCCAGCAGGGGAATAAGAGAAGGCCAGTACTTC.

This clonotype was picked up many times. CDR3 loop: CASSLGGGQNTQYF. For the CDR3, the DNA is TGTGCCAGCAGCCTTGGGGGGGGGCAAAATACGCAGTATTTT. This chain connects TRBV7-6 to TRBJ2-3, with TRBD2 as a possible D gene (7 bases). V was shortened by 5 bases and J by 7 bases, with 16 bases between the two germline ends. Germline V gives CDR1 SGHVS, CDR2 FNYEAQ. The CDR3 sequence is 14 residues long.

This clonotype was recorded many times. This chain links TRBV27 with TRBJ1-1; TRBD1 agrees at 10 bases. Germline trimming cut 1 base from V and 4 bases from J; bases unmatched to any gene: 6. CDR1 MNHEY and CDR2 SMNVEV come from the germline V gene (reference sequence). The CDR3 loop spans 16 amino acids. The CDR3 region is CASSLLRGQGSTEAFF. The CDR3, as DNA: TGTGCCAGCAGTTTATTAAGGGGACAGGGGTCCACTGAAGCTTTCTTT.

This clonotype came up many times. The V gene is TRBV3-1, the J gene TRBJ1-1; no reliable D call. The CDR3 sequence is 15 residues long. Germline V lookup: CDR1 LGHDT, CDR2 YNNKEL (reference sequence). Trimming took 4 bases from V and 1 from J, leaving 13 bases between them. For the CDR3, the DNA is TGTGCCAGCAGCCCCGTTATAGGTGGGAACACTGAAGCTTTCTTT. Amino acid sequence: CASSPVIGGNTEAFF.

This clonotype is classed as medium-sized. The V call is TRBV20-1, the J call TRBJ2-7; 10 bases agree with TRBD1. V lost 0 bases and J lost 3; bases outside the gene matches: 2. Germline V CDR1 and CDR2: DFQATT, SNEGSKA (reference sequence). The CDR3 is 14 amino acids. The CDR3 spells CSARDGTGVYEQYF. The DNA for the CDR3 is TGCAGTGCTAGAGATGGGACAGGGGTCTACGAGCAGTACTTC.

This clonotype was counted ten times or more. The rearrangement joins TRBV4-1 to TRBJ2-7; the match to TRBD1 covers 7 bases. Losses at the gene ends were 3 bases for V and 5 bases for J; bases not matched to a gene: 16. The CDR3 covers 17 residues. Germline values: CDR1 MGHRA, CDR2 YSYEKL. In nucleotides, the CDR3 is TGCGCCAGCAGCCATTCCTTCAGAGAGGGGGCGAGAGACGAGCAGTACTTC. Protein sequence: CASSHSFREGARDEQYF.

This clonotype has ten or more counts. An end of the junction differs from the germline gene, which may be a read error. DNA for the CDR3: TGTGCCAGCAGCCTAGCCCCGGGGGGTCCCCAATCGTTC. Encoded protein: CASSLAPGGPQSF. The V and J genes are TRBV9 and TRBJ2-7; 7 bases fit TRBD2. This CDR3 is 13 amino acids long. Looked up from germline, CDR1 is SGDLS and CDR2 is YYNGEE.

This clonotype was observed at least ten times. The chain is built from TRBV27 and TRBJ1-1, with D hard to call. V lost 2 bases to trimming and J lost 1 base, with 8 bases between them. The CDR3 totals 14 residues. The V gene's germline CDR1 is MNHEY and CDR2 SMNVEV (reference sequence). This CDR3 reads CASSLPEGNTEAFF. CDR3 nucleotides: TGTGCCAGCAGTTTACCAGAGGGGAACACTGAAGCTTTCTTT.

This clonotype was counted many times. CDR3 DNA sequence: TGTGCCAGCAGTTTGGGGGAGGGTCAGCCCCAGCATTTT. This translates into CASSLGEGQPQHF. The chain joins TRBV12-3 or TRBV12-4 to TRBJ1-5; D is possibly TRBD1 (5 bases). The CDR3 consists of 13 residues. Trimming cost V 3 bases and J 6 bases, with 9 bases left between them.

In its sample, this clonotype was seen many times. This chain connects TRBV5-1 to TRBJ2-1; 8 bases fit TRBD2. Germline V gives CDR1 SGHRS, CDR2 YFSETQ. The ends lost 4 bases at V and 2 bases at J; junction bases unmatched: 5. This CDR3 spans 15 amino acids. The CDR3 here is CASSQIAGTYNEQFF. DNA for the CDR3: TGCGCCAGCAGCCAAATAGCGGGGACCTACAATGAGCAGTTCTTC.

Many counts were recorded for this clonotype. This chain joins TRBV20-1 and TRBJ2-3, with TRBD2 matching over 8 bases. Losses at the gene ends were 3 bases for V and 5 bases for J; bases not matched to a gene: 10. The length of the CDR3 is 15 residues. Germline V gives CDR1 DFQATT, CDR2 SNEGSKA (reference sequence). CDR3 nucleotides: TGCAGTGCTAGCGACGGGACTAGATCGATAGATACGCAGTATTTT. Encoded protein: CSASDGTRSIDTQYF.

On this clonotype: The CDR3 ends on some other residue instead of the conserved phenylalanine or tryptophan, so this is likely a read error. The gene calls are TRBV20-1 and TRBJ2-2; D call uncertain. V lost 1 base to trimming and J lost 0 bases, with 9 bases between them. From germline, CDR1 is DFQATT and CDR2 SNEGSKA (reference sequence). This CDR3 has 15 amino acids. CDR3 protein: CSARGTDANTGELFN. CDR3 bases: TGCAGTGCTAGAGGTACTGACGCGAACACCGGGGAGCTGTTTAAT.

This clonotype was recorded at least ten times. The chain recombines TRBV21-1 with TRBJ2-1; TRBD1 is the table's D call and was not checked against the DNA. TRBV21-1 is labeled a pseudogene. This CDR3 contains 17 residues. CDR3 region: CASSKGPKGRSYNEQFF. DNA for the CDR3: TGTGCCAGCAGCAAAGGCCCCAAGGGCAGGAGTTACAATGAGCAGTTCTTC.

This clonotype was seen repeatedly, ten times or more. The genes are TRBV5-1 and TRBJ2-1; D might be TRBD2 (6 bases). The V end lost 4 bases, the J end lost 7 bases, and 15 bases lay between the germline ends. Germline CDR1 is SGHRS and CDR2 is YFSETQ. CDR3 size: 14 residues. CDR3 region: CASSPAGTGNEQFF. DNA of the CDR3: TGCGCCAGCAGCCCGGCCGGGACTGGGAATGAGCAGTTCTTC.

This clonotype was seen ten or more times. The V gene is TRBV6-6, the J gene TRBJ2-2; TRBD1 aligns across 8 bases. Germline CDR1 and CDR2: MNHNY and SVGAGI (reference sequence). Trimming removed 6 bases from V and 5 bases from J; junction bases left unmatched: 8. This CDR3 comprises 15 residues. Here the CDR3 reads CASRPRDRLTGELFF. The DNA for the CDR3 is TGTGCCAGCAGGCCCCGGGACAGGCTAACCGGGGAGCTGTTTTTT.

This clonotype was observed many times. The chain links TRBV2 to TRBJ2-1; D is possibly TRBD2 (6 bases). This CDR3 is built from 17 residues. The germline V gene encodes CDR1 SNHLY and CDR2 FYNNEI. Trimming stripped 4 bases from V and 2 bases from J, with 18 bases between. The CDR3 reads CASSGLGLANPYNEQFF. As DNA, the CDR3 is TGTGCCAGCAGTGGCCTTGGGCTAGCGAACCCCTACAATGAGCAGTTCTTC.

This clonotype was seen at least ten times. CDR3 sequence: CASSLFAYNEQFF. In nucleotides, the CDR3 is TGTGCCAGCAGCTTATTCGCTTACAATGAGCAGTTCTTC. The chain couples TRBV7-3 to TRBJ2-1; no reliable D call. The CDR3 totals 13 residues. The germline gives CDR1 SGHTA, CDR2 FQGTGA. With 2 bases removed from V and 4 bases from J, the gap between germline ends came to 6 bases. Complete variable domain (other parts from reference TRBV7-3 and TRBJ2-1): GAGVSQTPSNKVTEKGKYVELRCDPISGHTALYWYRQSLGQGPEFLIYFQGTGAADDSGLPNDRFFAVRPEGSVSTLKIQRTERGDSAVYLCASSLFAYNEQFFGPGTRLTVL.

In its sample, this clonotype was seen many times. The chain links TRBV20-1 to TRBJ1-2; 7 bases match TRBD1. The CDR3 has 13 residues. Germline CDR1 is DFQATT and CDR2 is SNEGSKA (reference sequence). The CDR3 protein is CRPGDSGRDGYTF. The CDR3 nucleotides read TGCAGGCCAGGGGACAGTGGGCGTGATGGCTACACCTTC.

In its sample, this clonotype was seen many times. This chain's CDR3 is CASSMATGGGEQYF. The CDR3 DNA reads as TGCGCCAGCAGCATGGCGACAGGGGGCGGCGAGCAGTACTTC. The genes are TRBV5-1 and TRBJ2-7; 10 bases fit TRBD1. CDR1 SGHRS and CDR2 YFSETQ come from the germline V gene. This CDR3 contains 14 residues. With 4 bases clipped from V and 6 bases from J, the junction kept 7 bases outside the gene matches.

This clonotype came up many times. The CDR3 spells CASSSQQGAGNTIYF. The DNA for the CDR3 is TGTGCCAGCAGTAGCCAACAGGGGGCTGGAAACACCATATATTTT. The rearrangement links TRBV27 to TRBJ1-3; 8 bases match TRBD1. Trimming at V came to 5 bases and at J to 2 bases, leaving 5 bases not matched to a gene. The germline CDR1 and CDR2 sequences are MNHEY and SMNVEV (reference sequence). The CDR3 is 15 residues long.